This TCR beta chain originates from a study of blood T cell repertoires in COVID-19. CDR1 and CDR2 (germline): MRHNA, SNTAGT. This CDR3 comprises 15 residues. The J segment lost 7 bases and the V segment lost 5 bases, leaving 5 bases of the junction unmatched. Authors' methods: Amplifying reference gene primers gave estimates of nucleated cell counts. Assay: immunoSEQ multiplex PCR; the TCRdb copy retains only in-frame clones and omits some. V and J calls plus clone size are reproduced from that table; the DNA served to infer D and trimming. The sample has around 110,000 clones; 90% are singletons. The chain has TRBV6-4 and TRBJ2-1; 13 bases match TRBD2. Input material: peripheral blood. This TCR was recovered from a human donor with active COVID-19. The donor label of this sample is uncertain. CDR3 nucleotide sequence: TGTGCCAGCAGTCTCGGGACTAGCGGGGTTAATGAGCAGTTCTTC. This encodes CASSLGTSGVNEQFF.